The T cell receptor beta chain under discussion was sequenced for a study of T cell changes during pregnancy in multiple sclerosis. Assay used: immunoSEQ multiplex PCR; TCRdb lists only in-frame clones, some missing. The table records over 30,000 clones, 88% of them present only once. In germline, CDR1 is DFQATT, CDR2 SNEGSKA (reference sequence). This CDR3 is 11 amino acids long. V was pared by 3 bases and J by 15 bases, with 2 bases of the junction left unmatched. The receptor was isolated from a female donor with multiple sclerosis, enrolled in a pregnancy study. Here the sequenced sample was CD4+ T cells from peripheral blood mononuclear cells, taken before pregnancy. The rearrangement joins TRBV20-1 to TRBJ2-1; TRBD2 matches at 13 bases. This CDR3 reads CSARGLAGLFF. CDR3 bases: TGCAGTGCTAGGGGACTAGCGGGATTGTTCTTC.